Included here is one T cell receptor (beta chain) sequence, with context. Antigen unknown. Described treatment: over 15 received Ad26.COV2.S at low or high dose, single or two shots; several received placebo; per-sample allocation not given. Day 63 after the first vaccine or placebo injection was the time point for sampling. The data were taken from a study of Ad26.COV2.S vaccination and SARS-CoV-2 variants. Study overall: In the COV1001 trial, the donor was in the Ad26.COV2.S arm. Overall study results and limits: Vaccine recipients and placebo recipients showed similar non-spike TCR breadth.

Trimming took off 5 bases at V and 5 bases at J, with 9 bases between the two ends. The CDR3 has 12 amino acids. Clones were read by immunoSEQ multiplex PCR, and TCRdb kept only the in-frame ones, dropping some. Of roughly 420,000 clones in the sample, roughly 90% are singletons; the top ten hold approximately 4%. This chain connects TRBV12-3 or TRBV12-4 to TRBJ1-1; D gene unclear. The sample consisted of peripheral blood, taken in a trial of Ad26.COV2.S vaccine versus placebo. The clonotype was recovered from a person aged 18 to 65 who received the Ad26.COV2.S COVID-19 vaccine or a placebo. CDR3 residues: CASSKQSTEAFF. CDR3 coding DNA: TGTGCCAGCAGTAAACAGAGTACTGAAGCTTTCTTT.